This T cell receptor (beta chain) was identified in a study of CD8+ T cells in alopecia areata. Whole-study context: Tofacitinib administration to treated patients was oral, at 5 to 10 mg twice daily.

Isolated RNA was reverse transcribed into cDNA used as the sequencing template. Libraries were prepared by immunoSEQ multiplex PCR; TCRdb keeps only in-frame clonotypes and omits some of them. The repertoire holds roughly 180,000 clones, with roughly 65% as singletons. CDR3 length: 15 residues. With V trimmed by 6 bases and J by 0 bases, 5 bases remained unmatched. Germline CDR1 is SGHKS and CDR2 is YYEKEE (reference sequence). PBMCs yielded sorted CD4+ and CD8+ T cells. Sequencing used CD4+ T cells sorted from blood, obtained at week 0. The chain carries TRBV5-5 and TRBJ2-5; TRBD1 matches 10 bases. The TCR comes from a human donor with alopecia areata. DNA of the CDR3: TGTGCCAGCACCCCGACAGGGGGCAACCAAGAGACCCAGTACTTC. This codes for CASTPTGGNQETQYF.